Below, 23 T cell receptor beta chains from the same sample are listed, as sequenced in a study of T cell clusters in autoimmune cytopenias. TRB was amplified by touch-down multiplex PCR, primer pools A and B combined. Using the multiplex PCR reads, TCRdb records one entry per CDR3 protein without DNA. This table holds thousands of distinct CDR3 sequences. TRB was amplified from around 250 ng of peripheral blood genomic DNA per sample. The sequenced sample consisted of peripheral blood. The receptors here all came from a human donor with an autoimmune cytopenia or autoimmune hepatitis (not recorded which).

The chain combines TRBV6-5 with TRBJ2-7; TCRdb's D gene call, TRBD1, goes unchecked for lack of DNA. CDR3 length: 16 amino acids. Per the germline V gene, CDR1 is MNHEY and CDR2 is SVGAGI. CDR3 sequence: CASSYLRDRGYYEQYF.

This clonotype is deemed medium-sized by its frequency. The CDR3: CASSLVSSTDTQYF. The V call is TRBV5-6, the J call TRBJ2-3. CDR1 is SGHDT and CDR2 is YYEEEE in the germline V gene. The CDR3 totals 14 residues.

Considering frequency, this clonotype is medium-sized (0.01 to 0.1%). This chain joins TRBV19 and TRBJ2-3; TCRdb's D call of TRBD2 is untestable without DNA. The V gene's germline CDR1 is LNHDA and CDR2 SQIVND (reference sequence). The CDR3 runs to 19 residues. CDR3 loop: CASSRTSGGAWRSTDTQYF.

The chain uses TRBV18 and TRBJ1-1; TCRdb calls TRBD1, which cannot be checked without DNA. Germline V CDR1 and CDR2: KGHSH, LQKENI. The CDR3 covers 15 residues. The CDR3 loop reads CASSPAGQSNTEAFF.

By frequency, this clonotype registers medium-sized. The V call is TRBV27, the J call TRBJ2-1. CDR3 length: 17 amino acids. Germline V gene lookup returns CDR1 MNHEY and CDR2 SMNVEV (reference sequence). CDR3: CASSLLVTFSSYNEQFF.

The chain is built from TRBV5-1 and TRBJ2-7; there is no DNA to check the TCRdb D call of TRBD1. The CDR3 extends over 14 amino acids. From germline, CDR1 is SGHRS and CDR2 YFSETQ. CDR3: CASSSSPTGREQYF.

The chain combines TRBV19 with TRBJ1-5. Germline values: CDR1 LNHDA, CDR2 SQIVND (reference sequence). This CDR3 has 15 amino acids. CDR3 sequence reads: CASSLQRRSNQPQHF.

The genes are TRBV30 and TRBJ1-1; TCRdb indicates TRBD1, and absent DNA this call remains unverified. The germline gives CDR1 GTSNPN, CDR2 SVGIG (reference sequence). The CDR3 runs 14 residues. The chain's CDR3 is CAWSSGASLTEAFF.

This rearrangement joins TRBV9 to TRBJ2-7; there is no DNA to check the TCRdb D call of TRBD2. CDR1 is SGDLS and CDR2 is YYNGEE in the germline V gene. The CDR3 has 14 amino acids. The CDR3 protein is CASSDTGTGNEQYF.

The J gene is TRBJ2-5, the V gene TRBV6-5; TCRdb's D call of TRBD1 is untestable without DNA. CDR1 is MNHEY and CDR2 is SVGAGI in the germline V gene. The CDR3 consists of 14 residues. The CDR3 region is CASSPPPQWETQYF.

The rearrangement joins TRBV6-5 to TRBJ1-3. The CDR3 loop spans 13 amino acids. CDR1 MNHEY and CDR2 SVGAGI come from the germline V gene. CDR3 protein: CASSYSQLGTIYF.

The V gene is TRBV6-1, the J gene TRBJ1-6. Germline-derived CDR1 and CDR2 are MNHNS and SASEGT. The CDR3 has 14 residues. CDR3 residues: CASSDSRVESPLHF.

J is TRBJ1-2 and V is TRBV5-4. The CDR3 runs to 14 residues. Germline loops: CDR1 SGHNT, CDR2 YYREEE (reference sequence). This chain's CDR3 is CASSLSQANYGYTF.

The CDR3 sequence is CATSPWTSLEEQFF. The chain has TRBV24-1 and TRBJ2-1; checking the TCRdb D call of TRBD2 is not possible without DNA. The germline V gene has CDR1 KGHDR and CDR2 SFDVKD. This CDR3 spans 14 amino acids.

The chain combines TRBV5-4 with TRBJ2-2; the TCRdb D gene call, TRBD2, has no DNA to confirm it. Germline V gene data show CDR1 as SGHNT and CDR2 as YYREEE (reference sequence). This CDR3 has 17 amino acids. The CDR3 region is CASSPQAGASRAGELFF.

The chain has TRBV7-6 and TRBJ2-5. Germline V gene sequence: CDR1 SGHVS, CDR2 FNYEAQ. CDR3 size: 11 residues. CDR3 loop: CASSKVETQYF.

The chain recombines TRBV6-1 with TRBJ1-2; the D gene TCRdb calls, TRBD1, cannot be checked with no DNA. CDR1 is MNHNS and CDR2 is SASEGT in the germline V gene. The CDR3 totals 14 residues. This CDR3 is CVSKTGDSRYGYTF.

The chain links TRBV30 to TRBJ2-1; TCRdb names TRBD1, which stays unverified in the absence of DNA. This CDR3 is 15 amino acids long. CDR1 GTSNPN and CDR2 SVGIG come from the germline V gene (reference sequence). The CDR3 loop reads CAWRGGFSATNEQFF.

CDR3 region: CSADPQGRYGYTF. The rearrangement joins TRBV20-1 to TRBJ1-2; with no DNA, the TCRdb D assignment of TRBD1 cannot be verified. CDR1 is DFQATT and CDR2 is SNEGSKA in the germline V gene (reference sequence). The CDR3 contains 13 residues.

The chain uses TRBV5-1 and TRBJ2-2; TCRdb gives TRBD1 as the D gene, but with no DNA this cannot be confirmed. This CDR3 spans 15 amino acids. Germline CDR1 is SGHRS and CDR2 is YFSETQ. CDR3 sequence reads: CASSSYDRDTGELFF.

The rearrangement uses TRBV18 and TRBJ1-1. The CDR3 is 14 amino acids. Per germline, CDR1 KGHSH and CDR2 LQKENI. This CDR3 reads CASSGGIGNTEAFF.

This CDR3 reads CASSIDHRGLFNEQFF. This chain joins TRBV19 and TRBJ2-1; the D call from TCRdb, TRBD1, cannot be confirmed without DNA. Germline CDR1 LNHDA, CDR2 SQIVND (reference sequence). This CDR3 is built from 16 residues.

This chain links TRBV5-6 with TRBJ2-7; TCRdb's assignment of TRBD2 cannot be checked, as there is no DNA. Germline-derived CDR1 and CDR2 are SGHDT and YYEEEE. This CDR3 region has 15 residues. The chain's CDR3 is CASRGRELFAYEQYF.